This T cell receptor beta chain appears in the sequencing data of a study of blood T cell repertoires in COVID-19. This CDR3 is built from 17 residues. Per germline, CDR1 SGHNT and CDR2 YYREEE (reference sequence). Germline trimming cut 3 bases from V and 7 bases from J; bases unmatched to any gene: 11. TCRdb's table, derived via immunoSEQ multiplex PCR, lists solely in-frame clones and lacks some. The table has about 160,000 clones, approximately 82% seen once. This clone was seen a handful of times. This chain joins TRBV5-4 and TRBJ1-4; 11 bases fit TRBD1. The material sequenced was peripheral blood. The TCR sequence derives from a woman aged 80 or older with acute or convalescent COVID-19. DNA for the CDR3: TGTGCCAGCAGCTCCGGGACAGGGGGAGGTTTTGGTGAAAAACTGTTTTTT. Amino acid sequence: CASSSGTGGGFGEKLFF.